This T cell receptor (beta chain) was found in a study of siplizumab effects on memory and regulatory T cells. Findings of the study overall: Just a small share of alloreactive clones was traced back to unstimulated subsets.

In regard to this clone: What it binds is unknown.

In germline, CDR1 is SGHTA, CDR2 FQGNSA. V was shortened by 3 bases and J by 1 base, with 4 bases between the two germline ends. The CDR3 length is 13 residues. Sequenced by immunoSEQ multiplex PCR; TCRdb stores in-frame clones only, minus some. The profile shows over 100,000 clones, approximately 92% of them singletons. The J gene is TRBJ2-1, the V gene TRBV7-2; unclear D gene. This sequence originates from a human donor in good health. Sample: non-Treg CD4+ T cells sorted from blood. The CDR3 sequence is CASSFLSYNEQFF. The CDR3 nucleotides are TGTGCCAGCAGCTTTCTTTCCTACAATGAGCAGTTCTTC.